This TCR beta chain was captured by sequencing in a study of control samples from healthy donors and cancer patients. Unmatched junction bases numbered 11, after V lost 0 bases and J lost 4 bases. Germline-derived CDR1 and CDR2 are SGHRS and YFSETQ. The CDR3 length is 19 residues. TCRdb's copy holds only in-frame clones and misses some; the assay was immunoSEQ multiplex PCR. The sample has 150,000 to 180,000 clones; 90% to 95% are singletons. This chain joins TRBV5-1 and TRBJ2-2, with 11 bases lining up with TRBD2. Sequencing input: blood. This TCR came from a man between 40 and 49 years old in good health. The CDR3 DNA reads TGCGCCAGCAGCTTGGTCGGGACTAGCGGATCCGAGGCCACCGGGGAGCTGTTTTTT. Protein product: CASSLVGTSGSEATGELFF.